Listed below are T cell receptor beta chains from one sample, sequenced in a study of cytomegalovirus exposure and HLA in healthy donors. The method was immunoSEQ multiplex PCR; TCRdb's version includes in-frame clones alone and lacks a portion of them. Of roughly 180,000 clones in the sample, 77% were seen once. Sequencing input: PBMCs. The receptors were sampled from a man aged 18 to 29 in good health and CMV-seronegative. Both conserved end residues are part of each CDR3. D genes are given only for firm matches. Not all rows give a size; the values are once, few, many and, for expanded clones, a class.

V gene: TRBV11-2; clone size: -; CDR3 length: 11; D gene: -; J gene: TRBJ2-1; CDR3 protein: CASSLAYEQFF; CDR3 DNA: TGTGCCAGCAGCTTAGCCTATGAGCAGTTCTTC
V gene: TRBV5-1; clone size: few; CDR3 length: 16; D gene: TRBD1; J gene: TRBJ2-7; CDR3 protein: CASSTKAGTGFHEQYF; CDR3 DNA: TGCGCCAGCAGCACAAAGGCCGGGACAGGGTTCCACGAGCAGTACTTC
V gene: TRBV5-1; clone size: few; CDR3 length: 17; D gene: -; J gene: TRBJ2-5; CDR3 protein: CASSLRWRDASQETQYF; CDR3 DNA: TGCGCCAGCAGCTTGAGGTGGCGGGACGCATCGCAAGAGACCCAGTACTTC
V gene: TRBV2; clone size: -; CDR3 length: 13; D gene: -; J gene: TRBJ2-7; CDR3 protein: CASILTESYEQYF; CDR3 DNA: TGTGCCAGCATCCTTACGGAGTCCTACGAGCAGTACTTC
V gene: TRBV7-3; clone size: once; CDR3 length: 15; D gene: -; J gene: TRBJ2-7; CDR3 protein: CASSLQGGGRYEQYF; CDR3 DNA: TGTGCCAGCAGCTTACAAGGGGGGGGCCGCTACGAGCAGTACTTC
V gene: TRBV6-6; clone size: -; CDR3 length: 13; D gene: TRBD1; J gene: TRBJ2-7; CDR3 protein: CASSRGQGLEQYF; CDR3 DNA: TGTGCCAGCAGCCGTGGACAGGGTCTCGAGCAGTACTTC
V gene: TRBV2; clone size: -; CDR3 length: 13; D gene: -; J gene: TRBJ2-7; CDR3 protein: CASRWDITYEQYF; CDR3 DNA: TGTGCCAGCAGGTGGGACATAACCTACGAGCAGTACTTC
V gene: TRBV2; clone size: -; CDR3 length: 16; D gene: TRBD2; J gene: TRBJ2-1; CDR3 protein: CASSEYMGLASNEQFF; CDR3 DNA: TGTGCCAGCAGTGAATATATGGGACTAGCCAGCAATGAGCAGTTCTTC
V gene: TRBV16; clone size: -; CDR3 length: 12; D gene: -; J gene: TRBJ1-6; CDR3 protein: CASSQFLSPLHF; CDR3 DNA: TGTGCCAGCAGCCAATTTCTTTCACCCCTCCACTTT
V gene: TRBV4-3; clone size: -; CDR3 length: 13; D gene: -; J gene: TRBJ1-1; CDR3 protein: CASSRGGDTEAFF; CDR3 DNA: TGCGCCAGCAGCCGAGGTGGCGACACTGAAGCTTTCTTT
V gene: TRBV9; clone size: -; CDR3 length: 15; D gene: -; J gene: TRBJ2-1; CDR3 protein: CASSDSGLGSNEQFF; CDR3 DNA: TGTGCCAGCAGCGATAGCGGACTCGGGTCCAATGAGCAGTTCTTC
V gene: TRBV5-4; clone size: -; CDR3 length: 14; D gene: -; J gene: TRBJ2-2; CDR3 protein: CASSLTSATGELFF; CDR3 DNA: TGTGCCAGCAGCTTGACTAGTGCGACCGGGGAGCTGTTTTTT
V gene: TRBV20-1; clone size: -; CDR3 length: 11; D gene: -; J gene: TRBJ2-7; CDR3 protein: CSARGGYEQYF; CDR3 DNA: TGCAGTGCTAGAGGAGGCTACGAGCAGTACTTC
V gene: TRBV2; clone size: -; CDR3 length: 16; D gene: -; J gene: TRBJ2-3; CDR3 protein: CASSGGLGGSTDTQYF; CDR3 DNA: TGTGCCAGCAGTGGGGGTTTAGGAGGGAGCACAGATACGCAGTATTTT
V gene: TRBV30; clone size: -; CDR3 length: 11; D gene: -; J gene: TRBJ1-2; CDR3 protein: CAWSWLYGYTF; CDR3 DNA: TGTGCCTGGAGTTGGCTCTATGGCTACACCTTC
V gene: TRBV7-2; clone size: -; CDR3 length: 16; D gene: TRBD1; J gene: TRBJ2-7; CDR3 protein: CASSLAGGQGAKEQYF; CDR3 DNA: TGTGCCAGCAGCTTAGCCGGGGGACAGGGGGCAAAAGAGCAGTACTTC
V gene: TRBV7-9; clone size: few; CDR3 length: 14; D gene: TRBD1; J gene: TRBJ1-4; CDR3 protein: CASSFRQGKEKLFF; CDR3 DNA: TGTGCCAGCAGCTTTAGACAGGGAAAGGAAAAACTGTTTTTT
V gene: TRBV7-2; clone size: -; CDR3 length: 18; D gene: TRBD1; J gene: TRBJ2-7; CDR3 protein: CASSFSGTGIPYYNEQYF; CDR3 DNA: TGTGCCAGCAGCTTCTCCGGGACAGGGATCCCCTACTACAACGAGCAGTACTTC
V gene: TRBV6-5; clone size: -; CDR3 length: 14; D gene: -; J gene: TRBJ1-2; CDR3 protein: CASSYAGTSYGYTF; CDR3 DNA: TGTGCCAGCAGTTACGCCGGGACAAGCTATGGCTACACCTTC
V gene: TRBV18; clone size: -; CDR3 length: 13; D gene: -; J gene: TRBJ1-6; CDR3 protein: CASSPRGVSPLHF; CDR3 DNA: TGTGCCAGCTCACCTCGGGGGGTCTCACCCCTCCACTTT
V gene: TRBV7-9; clone size: -; CDR3 length: 13; D gene: -; J gene: TRBJ1-2; CDR3 protein: CASSLGTSYGYTF; CDR3 DNA: TGTGCCAGCAGCTTAGGGACAAGCTATGGCTACACCTTC
V gene: TRBV12-5; clone size: -; CDR3 length: 16; D gene: TRBD1; J gene: TRBJ2-5; CDR3 protein: CASGGRVGQGAETQYF; CDR3 DNA: TGTGCTAGTGGGGGACGGGTGGGACAGGGAGCGGAGACCCAGTACTTC
V gene: TRBV6-5; clone size: -; CDR3 length: 16; D gene: -; J gene: TRBJ1-2; CDR3 protein: CASSYSTGGSLYGYTF; CDR3 DNA: TGTGCCAGCAGTTACTCGACGGGAGGGTCTCTGTATGGCTACACCTTC
V gene: TRBV29-1; clone size: -; CDR3 length: 12; D gene: TRBD1; J gene: TRBJ1-2; CDR3 protein: CSVHRGGYGYTF; CDR3 DNA: TGCAGCGTCCACAGGGGCGGCTATGGCTACACCTTC
V gene: TRBV5-1; clone size: -; CDR3 length: 15; D gene: TRBD2; J gene: TRBJ2-5; CDR3 protein: CASSLGGLGEETQYF; CDR3 DNA: TGCGCCAGCAGCTTGGGGGGACTAGGAGAAGAGACCCAGTACTTC
V gene: TRBV5-6; clone size: -; CDR3 length: 17; D gene: -; J gene: TRBJ2-5; CDR3 protein: CASSLMLASANQETQYF; CDR3 DNA: TGTGCCAGCAGCTTGATGTTGGCCAGCGCAAACCAAGAGACCCAGTACTTC
V gene: TRBV11-3; clone size: -; CDR3 length: 14; D gene: -; J gene: TRBJ2-1; CDR3 protein: CASSLRDMYNEQFF; CDR3 DNA: TGTGCCAGCAGCTTAAGGGACATGTACAATGAGCAGTTCTTC
V gene: TRBV29-1; clone size: -; CDR3 length: 11; D gene: -; J gene: TRBJ2-3; CDR3 protein: CSVQLGGTQYF; CDR3 DNA: TGCAGCGTCCAATTGGGGGGTACGCAGTATTTT
V gene: TRBV5-1; clone size: -; CDR3 length: 14; D gene: TRBD2; J gene: TRBJ2-5; CDR3 protein: CASSLTSGQETQYF; CDR3 DNA: TGCGCCAGCAGCTTGACTAGCGGCCAAGAGACCCAGTACTTC
V gene: TRBV15; clone size: -; CDR3 length: 14; D gene: TRBD2; J gene: TRBJ2-7; CDR3 protein: CATSRDSGGGEQYF; CDR3 DNA: TGTGCCACCAGCAGAGACTCTGGGGGGGGCGAGCAGTACTTC
V gene: TRBV7-9; clone size: -; CDR3 length: 14; D gene: -; J gene: TRBJ1-4; CDR3 protein: CASSLGRFNEKLFF; CDR3 DNA: TGTGCCAGCAGCTTGGGCAGATTTAATGAAAAACTGTTTTTT
V gene: TRBV4-3; clone size: few; CDR3 length: 19; D gene: TRBD2; J gene: TRBJ2-5; CDR3 protein: CASSQDPFRAGGRQETQYF; CDR3 DNA: TGCGCCAGCAGCCAAGATCCTTTTCGTGCGGGAGGGCGGCAAGAGACCCAGTACTTC
V gene: TRBV19; clone size: -; CDR3 length: 15; D gene: TRBD1; J gene: TRBJ1-2; CDR3 protein: CASSRVPGGNYGYTF; CDR3 DNA: TGTGCCAGTAGTAGGGTACCAGGGGGGAACTATGGCTACACCTTC
V gene: TRBV29-1; clone size: once; CDR3 length: 17; D gene: TRBD1; J gene: TRBJ2-1; CDR3 protein: CSVDRVIGQGSYNEQFF; CDR3 DNA: TGCAGCGTCGATAGGGTTATCGGACAGGGCTCCTACAATGAGCAGTTCTTC
V gene: TRBV25-1; clone size: many; CDR3 length: 16; D gene: -; J gene: TRBJ2-1; CDR3 protein: CASSGSTVSSYNEQFF; CDR3 DNA: TGTGCCAGCAGTGGATCGACAGTGAGCTCCTACAATGAGCAGTTCTTC
V gene: TRBV7-6; clone size: -; CDR3 length: 15; D gene: TRBD2; J gene: TRBJ2-1; CDR3 protein: CASSTRRGGLNEQFF; CDR3 DNA: TGTGCCAGCAGCACTCGACGGGGGGGGCTCAATGAGCAGTTCTTC